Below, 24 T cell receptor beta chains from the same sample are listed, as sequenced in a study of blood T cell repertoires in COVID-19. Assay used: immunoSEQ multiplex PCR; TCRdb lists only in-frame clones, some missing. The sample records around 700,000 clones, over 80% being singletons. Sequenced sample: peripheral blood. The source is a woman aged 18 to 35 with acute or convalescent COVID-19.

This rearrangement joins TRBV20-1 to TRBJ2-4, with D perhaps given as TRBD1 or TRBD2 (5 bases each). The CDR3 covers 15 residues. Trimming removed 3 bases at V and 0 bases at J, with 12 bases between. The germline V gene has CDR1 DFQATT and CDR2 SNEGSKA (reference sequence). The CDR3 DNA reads TGCAGTGCTAGTGAGGGGAGTCTAGCCAAAAACATTCAGTACTTC. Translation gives CSASEGSLAKNIQYF.

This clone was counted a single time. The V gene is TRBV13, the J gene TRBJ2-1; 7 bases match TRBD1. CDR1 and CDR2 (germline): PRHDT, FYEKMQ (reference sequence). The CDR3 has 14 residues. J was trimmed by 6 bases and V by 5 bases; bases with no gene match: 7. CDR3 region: CASSTDRPGNEQFF. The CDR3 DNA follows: TGTGCCAGCAGCACGGACAGGCCTGGCAATGAGCAGTTCTTC.

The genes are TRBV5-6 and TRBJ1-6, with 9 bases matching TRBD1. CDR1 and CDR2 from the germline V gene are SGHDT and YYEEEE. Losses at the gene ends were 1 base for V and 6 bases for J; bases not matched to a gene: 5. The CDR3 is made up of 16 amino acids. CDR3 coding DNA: TGTGCCAGCAGCTTGTTGGTGGGACAGGGTAATTCACCCCTCCACTTT. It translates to CASSLLVGQGNSPLHF.

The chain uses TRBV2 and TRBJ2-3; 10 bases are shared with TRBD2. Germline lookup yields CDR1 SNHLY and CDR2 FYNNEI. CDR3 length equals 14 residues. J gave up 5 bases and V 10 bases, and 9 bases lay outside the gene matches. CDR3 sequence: CANLTLAGGDTQYF. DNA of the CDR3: TGTGCCAACTTAACCTTAGCGGGGGGAGATACGCAGTATTTT.

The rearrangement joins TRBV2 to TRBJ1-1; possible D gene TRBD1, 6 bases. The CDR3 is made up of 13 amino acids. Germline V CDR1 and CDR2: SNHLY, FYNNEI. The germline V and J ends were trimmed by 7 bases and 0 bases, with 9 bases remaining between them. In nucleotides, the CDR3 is TGTGCCAGCACGGGACACATGAACACTGAAGCTTTCTTT. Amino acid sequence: CASTGHMNTEAFF.

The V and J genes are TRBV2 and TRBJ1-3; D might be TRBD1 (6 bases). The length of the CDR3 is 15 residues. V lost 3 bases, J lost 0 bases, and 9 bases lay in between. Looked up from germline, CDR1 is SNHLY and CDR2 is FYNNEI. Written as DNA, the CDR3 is TGTGCCAGCAGTGAGGACAGTCTCTCTGGAAACACCATATATTTT. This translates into CASSEDSLSGNTIYF. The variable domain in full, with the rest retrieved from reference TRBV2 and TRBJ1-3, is EPEVTQTPSHQVTQMGQEVILRCVPISNHLYFYWYRQILGQKVEFLVSFYNNEISEKSEIFDDQFSVERPDGSNFTLKIRSTKLEDSAMYFCASSEDSLSGNTIYFGEGSWLTVV.

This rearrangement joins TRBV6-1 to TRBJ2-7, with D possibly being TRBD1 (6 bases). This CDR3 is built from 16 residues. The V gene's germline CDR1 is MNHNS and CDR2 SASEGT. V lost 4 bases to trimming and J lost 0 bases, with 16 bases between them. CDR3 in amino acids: CASSVLDSLPSYEQYF. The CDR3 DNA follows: TGTGCCAGCAGTGTCTTGGACAGTTTACCCTCCTACGAGCAGTACTTC.

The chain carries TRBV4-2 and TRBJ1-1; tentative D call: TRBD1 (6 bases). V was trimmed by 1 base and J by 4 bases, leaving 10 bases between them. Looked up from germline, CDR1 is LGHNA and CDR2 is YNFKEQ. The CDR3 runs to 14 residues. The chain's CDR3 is CASSQGKGGTEAFF. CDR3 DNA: TGTGCCAGCAGCCAAGGGAAAGGGGGCACTGAAGCTTTCTTT.

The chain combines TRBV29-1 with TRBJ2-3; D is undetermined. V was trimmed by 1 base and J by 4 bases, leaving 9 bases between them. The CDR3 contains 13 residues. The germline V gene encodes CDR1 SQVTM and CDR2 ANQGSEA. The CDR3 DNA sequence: TGCAGCGTTGAAGGCGCCGTGGCAGATACGCAGTATTTT. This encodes CSVEGAVADTQYF.

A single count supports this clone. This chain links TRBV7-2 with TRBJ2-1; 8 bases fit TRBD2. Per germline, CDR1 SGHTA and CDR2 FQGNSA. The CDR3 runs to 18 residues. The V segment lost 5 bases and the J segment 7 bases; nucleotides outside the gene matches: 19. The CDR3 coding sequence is TGTGCCAGCAGCGCTCATGACCCTAGCGGGCTGGGAAGGAATGAGCAGTTCTTC. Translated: CASSAHDPSGLGRNEQFF.

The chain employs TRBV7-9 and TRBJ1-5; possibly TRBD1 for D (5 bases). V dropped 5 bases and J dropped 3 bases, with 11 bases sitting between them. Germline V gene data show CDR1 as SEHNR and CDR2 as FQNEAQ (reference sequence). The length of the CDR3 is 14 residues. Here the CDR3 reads CASSTDTSNQPQHF. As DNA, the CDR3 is TGTGCCAGCAGCACGGACACCTCCAATCAGCCCCAGCATTTT.

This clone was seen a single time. The CDR3 sequence is CASSLEGGRGTEAFF. The CDR3 nucleotides are TGTGCCAGCAGCCTCGAAGGTGGGAGGGGGACTGAAGCTTTCTTT. The rearrangement joins TRBV9 to TRBJ1-1, with D maybe TRBD1 (6 bases). Deletions cut 4 bases from V and 5 bases from J, with 18 bases between. The CDR3 totals 15 residues. Germline values: CDR1 SGDLS, CDR2 YYNGEE.

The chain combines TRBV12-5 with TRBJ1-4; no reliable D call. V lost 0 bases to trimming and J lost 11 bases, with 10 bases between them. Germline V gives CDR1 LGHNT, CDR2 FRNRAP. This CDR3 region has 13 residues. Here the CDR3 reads CASGLVGRGKLFF. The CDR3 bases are TGTGCTAGTGGTTTGGTCGGCCGAGGGAAACTGTTTTTT.

Here the CDR3 reads CASSGRQGPRWAFF. In DNA form, the CDR3 reads TGTGCCAGCAGCGGCCGACAGGGGCCAAGGTGGGCTTTCTTT. The genes are TRBV4-2 and TRBJ1-1, with TRBD1 identical over 8 bases. This CDR3 region has 14 residues. Germline loops: CDR1 LGHNA, CDR2 YNFKEQ. Trimming took 5 bases from V and 11 from J; bases not matched to a gene: 13.

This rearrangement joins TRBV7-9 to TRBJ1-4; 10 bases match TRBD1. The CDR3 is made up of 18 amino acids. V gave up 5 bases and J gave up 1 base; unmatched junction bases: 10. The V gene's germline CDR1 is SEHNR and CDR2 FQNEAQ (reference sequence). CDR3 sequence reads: CASSLGTGEPLTNEKLFF. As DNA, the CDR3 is TGTGCCAGCAGCCTGGGGACAGGGGAACCCCTAACTAATGAAAAACTGTTTTTT.

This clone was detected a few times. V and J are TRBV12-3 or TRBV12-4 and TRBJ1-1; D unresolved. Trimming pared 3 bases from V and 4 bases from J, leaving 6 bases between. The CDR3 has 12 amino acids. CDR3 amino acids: CASSLPGTEAFF. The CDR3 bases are TGTGCCAGCAGTTTGCCGGGCACTGAAGCTTTCTTT.

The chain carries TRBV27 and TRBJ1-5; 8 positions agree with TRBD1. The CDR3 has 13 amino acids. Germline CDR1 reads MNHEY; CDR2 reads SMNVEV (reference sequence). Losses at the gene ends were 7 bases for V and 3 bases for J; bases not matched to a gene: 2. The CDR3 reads CASMTGANQPQHF. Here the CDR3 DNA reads TGTGCCAGCATGACAGGGGCCAATCAGCCCCAGCATTTT.

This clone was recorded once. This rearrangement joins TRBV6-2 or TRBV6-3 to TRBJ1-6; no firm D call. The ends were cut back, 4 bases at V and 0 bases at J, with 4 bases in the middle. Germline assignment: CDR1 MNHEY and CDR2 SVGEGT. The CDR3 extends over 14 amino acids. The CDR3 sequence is CASSLRSYNSPLHF. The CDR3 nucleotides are TGTGCCAGCAGTTTGCGCTCCTATAATTCACCCCTCCACTTT.

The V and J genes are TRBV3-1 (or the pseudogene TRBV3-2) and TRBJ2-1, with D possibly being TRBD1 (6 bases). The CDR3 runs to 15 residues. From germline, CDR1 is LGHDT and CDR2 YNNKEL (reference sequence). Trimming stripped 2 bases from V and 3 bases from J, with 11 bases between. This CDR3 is CASSQSGQFYNEQFF. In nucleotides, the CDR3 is TGTGCCAGCAGCCAATCCGGACAGTTCTACAATGAGCAGTTCTTC.

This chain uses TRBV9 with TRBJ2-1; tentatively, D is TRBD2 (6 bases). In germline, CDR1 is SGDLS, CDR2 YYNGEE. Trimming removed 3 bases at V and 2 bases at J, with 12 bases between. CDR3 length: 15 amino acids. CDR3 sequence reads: CASSARGGTYNEQFF. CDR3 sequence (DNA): TGTGCCAGCAGCGCCCGGGGCGGGACCTACAATGAGCAGTTCTTC.

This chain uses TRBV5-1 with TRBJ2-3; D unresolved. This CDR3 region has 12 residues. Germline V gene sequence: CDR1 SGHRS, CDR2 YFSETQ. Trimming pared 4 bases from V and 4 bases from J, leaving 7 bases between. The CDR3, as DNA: TGCGCCAGCAGCCCTGGCCCAGATACGCAGTATTTT. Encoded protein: CASSPGPDTQYF.

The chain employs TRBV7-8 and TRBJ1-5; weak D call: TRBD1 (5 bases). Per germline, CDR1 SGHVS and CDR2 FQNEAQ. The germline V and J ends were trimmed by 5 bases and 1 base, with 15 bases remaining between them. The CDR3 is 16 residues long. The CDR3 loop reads CASSPWEGISNQPQHF. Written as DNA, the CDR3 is TGTGCCAGCAGCCCCTGGGAGGGGATAAGCAATCAGCCCCAGCATTTT.

The CDR3 loop is CASSSPGEETKETQYF. The CDR3 nucleotides read TGTGCCAGCAGTTCCCCCGGGGAGGAGACAAAAGAGACCCAGTACTTC. The V call is TRBV6-5, the J call TRBJ2-5; weak D call: TRBD2 (6 bases). This CDR3 is 16 amino acids long. Looked up from germline, CDR1 is MNHEY and CDR2 is SVGAGI. Deletions cut 4 bases from V and 3 bases from J, with 18 bases between.

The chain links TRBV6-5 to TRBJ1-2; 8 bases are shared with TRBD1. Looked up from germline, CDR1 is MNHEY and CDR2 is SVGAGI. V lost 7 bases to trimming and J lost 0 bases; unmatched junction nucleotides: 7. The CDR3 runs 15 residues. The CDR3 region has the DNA TGTGCCAGCACCCGGGGCAGGGGGCCTAACTATGGCTACACCTTC. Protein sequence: CASTRGRGPNYGYTF.